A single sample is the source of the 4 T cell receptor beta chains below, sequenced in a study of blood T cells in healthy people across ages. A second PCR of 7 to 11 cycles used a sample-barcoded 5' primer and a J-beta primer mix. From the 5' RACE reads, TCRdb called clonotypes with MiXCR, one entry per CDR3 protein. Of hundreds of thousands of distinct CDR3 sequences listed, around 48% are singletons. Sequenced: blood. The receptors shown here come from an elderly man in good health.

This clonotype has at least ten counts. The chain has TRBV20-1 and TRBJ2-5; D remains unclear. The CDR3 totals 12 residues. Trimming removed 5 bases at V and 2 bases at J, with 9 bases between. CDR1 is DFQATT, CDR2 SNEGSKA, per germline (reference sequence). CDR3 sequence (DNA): TGCAGTGCTTACTGGCAACAAGAGACCCAGTACTTC. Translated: CSAYWQQETQYF.

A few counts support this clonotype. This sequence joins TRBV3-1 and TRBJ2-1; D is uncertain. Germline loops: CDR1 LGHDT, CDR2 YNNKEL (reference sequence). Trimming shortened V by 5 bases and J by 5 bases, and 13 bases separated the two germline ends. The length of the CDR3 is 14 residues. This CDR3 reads CASSALIDHNEQFF. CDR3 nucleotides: TGTGCCAGCAGCGCCCTGATTGACCACAATGAGCAGTTCTTC.

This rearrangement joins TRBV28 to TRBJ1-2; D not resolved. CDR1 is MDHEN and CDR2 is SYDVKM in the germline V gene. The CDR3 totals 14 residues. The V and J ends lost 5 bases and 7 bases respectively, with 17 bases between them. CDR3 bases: TGTGCCAGCAGTGGCCCACCTATAACTAGTGGCTACACCTTC. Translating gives CASSGPPITSGYTF.

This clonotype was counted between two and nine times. In DNA form, the CDR3 reads TGTGCCACCAGTGATTCCGGGACAGCGGTCAATAGCGACAATGAGCAGTTCTTC. As protein: CATSDSGTAVNSDNEQFF. V is TRBV24-1 and J is TRBJ2-1; 7 bases are shared with TRBD1. CDR1 is KGHDR, CDR2 SFDVKD, per germline. Unmatched junction bases numbered 14, after V lost 2 bases and J lost 5 bases. The CDR3 has 18 amino acids.